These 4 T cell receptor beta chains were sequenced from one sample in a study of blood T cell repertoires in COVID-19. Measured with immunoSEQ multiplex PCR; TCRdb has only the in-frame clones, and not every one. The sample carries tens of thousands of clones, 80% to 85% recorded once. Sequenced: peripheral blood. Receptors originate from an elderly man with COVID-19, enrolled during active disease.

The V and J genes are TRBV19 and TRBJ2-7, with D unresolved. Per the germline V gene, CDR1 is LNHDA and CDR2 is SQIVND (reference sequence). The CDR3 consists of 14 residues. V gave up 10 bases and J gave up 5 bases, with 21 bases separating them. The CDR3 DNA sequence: TGTGCCACCTCTCCTGACTCCTTGCACCACGAGCAGTACGTC. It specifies CATSPDSLHHEQYV.

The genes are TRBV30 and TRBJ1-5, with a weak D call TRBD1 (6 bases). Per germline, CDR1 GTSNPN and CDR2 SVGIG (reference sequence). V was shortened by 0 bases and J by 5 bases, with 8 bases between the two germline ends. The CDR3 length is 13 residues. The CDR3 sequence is CAWSVGGYQPQHF. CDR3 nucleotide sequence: TGTGCCTGGAGTGTAGGGGGTTATCAGCCCCAGCATTTT.

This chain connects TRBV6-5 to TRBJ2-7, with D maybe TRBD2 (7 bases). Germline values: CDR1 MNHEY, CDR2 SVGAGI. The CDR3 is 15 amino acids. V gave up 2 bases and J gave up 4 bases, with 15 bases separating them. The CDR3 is CASSYGGALRYEQYV. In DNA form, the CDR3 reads TGTGCCAGCAGTTACGGGGGGGCCCTAAGGTACGAGCAGTACGTC.

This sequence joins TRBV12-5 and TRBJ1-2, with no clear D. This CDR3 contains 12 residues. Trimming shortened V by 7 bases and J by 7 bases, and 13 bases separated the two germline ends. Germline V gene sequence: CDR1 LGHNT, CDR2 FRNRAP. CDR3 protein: CASAFSDTGYTF. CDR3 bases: TGTGCTAGTGCCTTTTCTGACACTGGCTACACCTTC. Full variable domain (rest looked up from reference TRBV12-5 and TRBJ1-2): DARVTQTPRHKVTEMGQEVTMRCQPILGHNTVFWYRQTMMQGLELLAYFRNRAPLDDSGMPKDRFSAEMPDATLATLKIQPSEPRDSAVYFCASAFSDTGYTFGSGTRLTVV.